This T cell receptor beta chain appears in the sequencing data of a study of OX40 agonist ivuxolimab in advanced cancers. The data were produced by immunoSEQ multiplex PCR, yet TCRdb's version contains in-frame clones alone and is incomplete. The sample lists 100,000 to 150,000 clones; 85% to 95% were seen once. Blood draws occurred at baseline, cycle 4 day 1, and cycle 7 day 1. Sequencing used CD4+ or CD8+ T cells sorted from blood, obtained in a trial of the OX40 agonist ivuxolimab. This TCR was recovered from an adult with an advanced solid tumor such as melanoma, head and neck, liver or kidney cancer.

In DNA form, the CDR3 reads TGTGCCAGCAGTTACGGGTGGGATCAGCCCCAGCATTTT. This codes for CASSYGWDQPQHF. The chain has TRBV6-6 and TRBJ1-5; D unresolved. From germline, CDR1 is MNHNY and CDR2 SVGAGI (reference sequence). V was shortened by 2 bases and J by 5 bases, with 7 bases between the two germline ends. The CDR3 covers 13 residues.